This entry lists 24 T cell receptor beta chains sequenced from one sample in a study of blood T cell repertoires in COVID-19. Sequencing was performed with immunoSEQ multiplex PCR; in TCRdb, only in-frame clones are kept and a portion is missing. The sample contains 140,000 to 150,000 clones, about three quarters of which appear only once. Source material: peripheral blood. These receptor sequences come from a man aged 45-65 years with acute or convalescent COVID-19.

This clone was recorded many times. This chain links TRBV4-1 with TRBJ1-2; D ambiguous. The V gene's germline CDR1 is MGHRA and CDR2 YSYEKL. Deletions cut 0 bases from V and 4 bases from J, with 15 bases between. The CDR3 has 16 amino acids. This CDR3 reads CASSQDRDKRTYGYTF. The CDR3 nucleotides are TGCGCCAGCAGCCAAGATCGAGACAAACGTACCTATGGCTACACCTTC.

The V and J genes are TRBV29-1 and TRBJ1-2; D is ambiguous. Germline V gives CDR1 SQVTM, CDR2 ANQGSEA. The CDR3 runs to 12 residues. Trimming removed 8 bases at V and 0 bases at J, with 10 bases between. The chain's CDR3 is CSYYRANYGYTF. The DNA of the CDR3 is TGCAGCTATTACCGGGCTAACTATGGCTACACCTTC.

V usage is TRBV9 and J usage is TRBJ2-5, with 8 bases that match TRBD2. V lost 2 bases, J lost 1 base, and 4 bases stayed unmatched. The germline V gene has CDR1 SGDLS and CDR2 YYNGEE. This CDR3 is 15 amino acids long. The CDR3 sequence: CASSVTGTSQETQYF. DNA for the CDR3: TGTGCCAGCAGCGTCACCGGGACTAGCCAAGAGACCCAGTACTTC.

This chain connects TRBV28 to TRBJ1-2; TRBD1 agrees at 12 bases. CDR1 and CDR2 from the germline V gene are MDHEN and SYDVKM. After removal of 4 bases from V and 7 bases from J, the junction contained 7 bases not matched to a gene. The CDR3 runs 15 residues. CDR3 nucleotides: TGTGCCAGCAGTTCCTCCGGGACAGGGGGCGGTGGCTACACCTTC. Translation: CASSSSGTGGGGYTF.

The chain joins TRBV4-1 to TRBJ2-1; no clear D. Trimming cost V 1 base and J 2 bases, with 9 bases left between them. This CDR3 has 15 amino acids. Germline CDR1 reads MGHRA; CDR2 reads YSYEKL. CDR3 sequence (DNA): TGCGCCAGCAGCCAAGTCCTAGTACCCTACAATGAGCAGTTCTTC. This gives the protein CASSQVLVPYNEQFF.

Comments on this clone: At one end, the junction sequence differs from germline, possibly due to a read error. The chain has TRBV19 and TRBJ1-1, with D possibly TRBD1 on 5 matching bases. CDR1 is LNHDA, CDR2 SQIVND, per germline (reference sequence). The CDR3 length is 12 residues. The CDR3 is CASSTRGHETFF. The CDR3 nucleotides read TGTGCCAGTAGTACCCGAGGACATGAAACTTTCTTT.

In its sample, this clone was seen once. The chain carries TRBV21-1 and TRBJ2-2; the table's TRBD1 call for D was not verified on the DNA. TRBV21-1 is classified as a pseudogene. CDR3 length: 14 residues. CDR3 region: CASAHLPVTGELFF. The CDR3 region has the DNA TGTGCCAGCGCTCATCTTCCAGTCACCGGGGAGCTGTTTTTT.

The rearrangement uses TRBV10-1 and TRBJ1-5, with 7 bases matching TRBD1. Trimming at V came to 6 bases and at J to 6 bases, leaving 8 bases not matched to a gene. The CDR3 consists of 14 residues. CDR1 WNHNN and CDR2 SYGVQD come from the germline V gene (reference sequence). CDR3 bases: TGCGCCAGCAGCTCGGGACAGAAGGGTCAGCCCCAGCATTTT. Its protein is CASSSGQKGQPQHF.

The chain joins TRBV19 to TRBJ2-2; no definite D call. V gave up 5 bases and J gave up 5 bases, with 15 bases separating them. Germline loops: CDR1 LNHDA, CDR2 SQIVND (reference sequence). The CDR3 is 15 residues long. As DNA, the CDR3 is TGTGCCAGTAGTTTGGAGCCCGAATGGACCGGGGAGCTGTTTTTT. Its protein is CASSLEPEWTGELFF.

This clone was counted a single time. The chain couples TRBV7-7 to TRBJ2-5, with 8 bases fitting TRBD1. Germline CDR1 and CDR2: SSHAT and FNYEAQ (reference sequence). The V gene end was trimmed by 5 bases and the J gene end by 4 bases; junction bases not matched to a gene: 3. The CDR3 has 13 amino acids. The CDR3 sequence is CASSPDRGETQYF. The CDR3 region has the DNA TGTGCCAGCAGCCCTGACAGGGGAGAGACCCAGTACTTC.

The rearrangement links TRBV12-3 or TRBV12-4 to TRBJ2-3; the D is unclear. The CDR3 loop spans 12 amino acids. V was clipped by 5 bases and J by 4 bases, with 7 bases between them. In DNA, the CDR3 is TGTGCCAGCAGTCCTTATTCAGATACGCAGTATTTT. Amino acids: CASSPYSDTQYF.

With respect to this clone: The sample contains more than one DNA sequence encoding this CDR3. The chain couples TRBV5-1 to TRBJ2-5; D unclear. This CDR3 has 11 residues. Between the trimmed V and J ends, which lost 4 bases and 1 base, there was a span of 2 bases. Per germline, CDR1 SGHRS and CDR2 YFSETQ. DNA for the CDR3: TGCGCCAGCAGCCTCCAAGAGACCCAGTACTTC. Its translation is CASSLQETQYF.

This clone was recorded a few times. The chain combines TRBV6-1 with TRBJ1-3; 9 positions agree with TRBD1. Looked up from germline, CDR1 is MNHNS and CDR2 is SASEGT. The CDR3 has 16 amino acids. With 0 bases clipped from V and 4 bases from J, the junction kept 4 bases outside the gene matches. The CDR3 region is CASSEATGGSGNTIYF. The CDR3 region has the DNA TGTGCCAGCAGTGAAGCTACAGGGGGCAGCGGAAACACCATATATTTT.

The rearrangement uses TRBV24-1 and TRBJ2-3, with a tentative D call TRBD2 (7 bases). The germline CDR1 and CDR2 sequences are KGHDR and SFDVKD. The CDR3 length is 16 residues. The V end was cut by 1 base, the J end by 4 bases, with 14 bases between. CDR3 nucleotide sequence: TGTGCCACCAGTGATTTAGGGGGGGCAGAGGCAGATACGCAGTATTTT. This codes for CATSDLGGAEADTQYF.

The chain links TRBV10-2 to TRBJ2-3; the match to TRBD2 covers 7 bases. This CDR3 region has 17 residues. Germline V CDR1 and CDR2: WSHSY, SAAADI. Unmatched junction bases numbered 14, after V lost 4 bases and J lost 4 bases. CDR3 coding DNA: TGCGCCAGCAGTGTTGTAGCGGGTCTACGTTATTCAGATACGCAGTATTTT. This codes for CASSVVAGLRYSDTQYF.

The gene calls are TRBV5-8 and TRBJ2-3; D perhaps matches TRBD1 (6 bases). From germline, CDR1 is SGHTS and CDR2 YDEGEE. The CDR3 loop spans 19 amino acids. Trimming left V 7 bases short and J 5 bases short, with 32 bases between. The CDR3 DNA is TGTGCCAGCGTCCACCCGGTAGGGCAGGGGTCAGGAAAAAGAGATACGCAGTATTTT. Translated: CASVHPVGQGSGKRDTQYF.

This chain links TRBV2 with TRBJ1-5; 10 nucleotides agree with TRBD1. J was trimmed by 7 bases and V by 11 bases; bases with no gene match: 8. The CDR3 extends over 13 amino acids. CDR1 and CDR2 (germline): SNHLY, FYNNEI. The CDR3, as DNA: TGTGCCGCGCAGGGACAGGGGAACCAGCCCCAGCATTTT. This sequence encodes CAAQGQGNQPQHF. Together with reference TRBV2 and TRBJ1-5, the CDR3 gives the full variable domain: EPEVTQTPSHQVTQMGQEVILRCVPISNHLYFYWYRQILGQKVEFLVSFYNNEISEKSEIFDDQFSVERPDGSNFTLKIRSTKLEDSAMYFCAAQGQGNQPQHFGDGTRLSIL.

The chain couples TRBV25-1 to TRBJ1-1; 8 bases fit TRBD1. CDR3 length equals 13 residues. The germline V gene has CDR1 MGHDK and CDR2 SYGVNS. V dropped 7 bases and J dropped 4; count of bases not matched to a gene: 5. The CDR3 DNA reads as TGTGCCAGCAAAATACAGGGGGGCACTGAAGCTTTCTTT. Its protein is CASKIQGGTEAFF.

The table lists this clone with a count of one. The chain carries TRBV6-1 and TRBJ2-6; D gene uncertain. CDR3 length: 15 residues. Per the germline V gene, CDR1 is MNHNS and CDR2 is SASEGT. The V end lost 2 bases, the J end lost 3 bases, and 8 bases lay between the germline ends. CDR3 amino acids: CASSERSYGANVLTF. CDR3 DNA: TGTGCCAGCAGTGAAAGAAGCTATGGGGCCAACGTCCTGACTTTC.

This clone appeared a single time. The chain uses TRBV27 and TRBJ1-2; the D gene is possibly TRBD1 (5 bases). The CDR3 loop spans 15 amino acids. The germline V gene has CDR1 MNHEY and CDR2 SMNVEV (reference sequence). The V end was cut by 5 bases, the J end by 3 bases, with 16 bases between. The CDR3 nucleotides read TGTGCCAGCAGTCTGGCCGGGGGGAAACACTATGGCTACACCTTC. This encodes CASSLAGGKHYGYTF.

The CDR3 sequence: CASSSRNRGNSPLHF. The CDR3 nucleotides are TGTGCCAGCAGCTCCCGTAACAGGGGTAATTCACCCCTCCACTTT. J is TRBJ1-6 and V is TRBV7-8, with TRBD1 identical over 7 bases. The CDR3 length is 15 residues. The V gene's germline CDR1 is SGHVS and CDR2 FQNEAQ. V lost 4 bases to trimming and J lost 6 bases; unmatched junction nucleotides: 6. Using reference TRBV7-8 and TRBJ1-6 for the parts outside the CDR3, the full variable domain is GAGVSQSPRYKVAKRGQDVALRCDPISGHVSLFWYQQALGQGPEFLTYFQNEAQLDKSGLPSDRFFAERPEGSVSTLKIQRTQQEDSAVYLCASSSRNRGNSPLHFGNGTRLTVT.

The rearrangement joins TRBV6-2 or TRBV6-3 to TRBJ2-7; 7 nucleotides match TRBD1. J gave up 10 bases and V 3 bases, and 15 bases lay outside the gene matches. This CDR3 is 15 amino acids long. CDR1 MNHEY and CDR2 SVGEGT come from the germline V gene. CDR3 protein: CASSYMSGGIGRQYV. The CDR3 region has the DNA TGTGCCAGCAGTTATATGTCAGGGGGAATTGGGCGTCAGTACGTC.

This chain links TRBV30 with TRBJ1-5; D may be TRBD1 (6 bases). The germline V gene has CDR1 GTSNPN and CDR2 SVGIG (reference sequence). The CDR3 spans 15 residues. The germline V and J ends were trimmed by 0 bases and 4 bases, with 13 bases remaining between them. CDR3 sequence: CAWSVGGAENQPQHF. In DNA form, the CDR3 reads TGTGCCTGGAGTGTTGGGGGGGCCGAGAATCAGCCCCAGCATTTT.

The genes are TRBV4-2 and TRBJ2-3; D is possibly TRBD2 (5 bases). CDR1 is LGHNA, CDR2 YNFKEQ, per germline. The CDR3 has 14 amino acids. Trimming stripped 7 bases from V and 6 bases from J, with 17 bases between. CDR3 DNA: TGTGCCAGCACCCGGGCCCGGGGAAAGGATACGCAGTATTTT. Its protein product is CASTRARGKDTQYF.